This T cell receptor beta chain was sequenced in a study of brain T cells in children with intractable seizures. Comments on this clone: Its specificity is not known.

The repertoire was sequenced with immunoSEQ multiplex PCR; TCRdb's copy has only in-frame clones and lacks some. The sample holds about 340,000 clones, 93% seen once. Study results and caveats: Absence of clones before surgery may stem from lower sequencing depth. Patients' HCMV serostatus was unknown; virus specificity rests on CDR3 similarity alone.

Germline V gene sequence: CDR1 LNHDA, CDR2 SQIVND (reference sequence). The germline V and J ends were trimmed by 5 bases and 8 bases, with 12 bases remaining between them. The CDR3 covers 12 residues. Time point meaning: blood from clinic visit 5 months post-surgery; TSC patient then seizure free. Surgery cases with the highest brain T cell transcript signatures were chosen for sequencing. At least one anti-epileptic drug was given before surgery. The source of this sequence is a boy younger than two with tuberous sclerosis and intractable seizures. This chain connects TRBV19 to TRBJ1-1, with D possibly being TRBD1 (6 bases). Sample: peripheral blood, taken more than 4 months after surgery. CDR3 nucleotides: TGTGCCAGTAGTGTAGGACAGTTGGAAGCTTTCTTT. It specifies CASSVGQLEAFF. Filled out from reference TRBV19 and TRBJ1-1, the complete variable domain reads DGGITQSPKYLFRKEGQNVTLSCEQNLNHDAMYWYRQDPGQGLRLIYYSQIVNDFQKGDIAEGYSVSREKKESFPLTVTSAQKNPTAFYLCASSVGQLEAFFGQGTRLTVV.